This T cell receptor (beta chain) is from a study of cytotoxic CD8 clonotypes in ibrutinib-treated CLL. Study-wide points: The public clonotypes identified were infrequent and showed contraction or stability on treatment. Increased clonality at ibrutinib response gave way to a return toward baseline at progression. Pretreatment clonality was elevated relative to age-matched healthy donors and paralleled circulating CD8+ T-cell counts.

To note about this clone: Its antigen is currently unknown.

This CDR3 has 13 residues. CDR1 SGHRS and CDR2 YFSETQ come from the germline V gene. V dropped 3 bases and J dropped 5 bases, with 11 bases sitting between them. As input for TCR beta libraries, roughly 2.1 micrograms of genomic DNA came from cryopreserved PBMCs. Method: immunoSEQ multiplex PCR; TCRdb's copy keeps in-frame clones and lacks some. Of about 84,000 clones detected, about 86% appear once; the ten largest clones hold 5% to 6%. The clonotype originates from a human donor with chronic lymphocytic leukemia. This chain uses TRBV5-1 with TRBJ2-5, with D possibly matching TRBD1 (5 bases). Material: PBMCs, obtained before ibrutinib treatment. The CDR3 protein is CASSSRVSETQYF. The CDR3 DNA follows: TGCGCCAGCAGCTCCAGGGTGAGCGAGACCCAGTACTTC.